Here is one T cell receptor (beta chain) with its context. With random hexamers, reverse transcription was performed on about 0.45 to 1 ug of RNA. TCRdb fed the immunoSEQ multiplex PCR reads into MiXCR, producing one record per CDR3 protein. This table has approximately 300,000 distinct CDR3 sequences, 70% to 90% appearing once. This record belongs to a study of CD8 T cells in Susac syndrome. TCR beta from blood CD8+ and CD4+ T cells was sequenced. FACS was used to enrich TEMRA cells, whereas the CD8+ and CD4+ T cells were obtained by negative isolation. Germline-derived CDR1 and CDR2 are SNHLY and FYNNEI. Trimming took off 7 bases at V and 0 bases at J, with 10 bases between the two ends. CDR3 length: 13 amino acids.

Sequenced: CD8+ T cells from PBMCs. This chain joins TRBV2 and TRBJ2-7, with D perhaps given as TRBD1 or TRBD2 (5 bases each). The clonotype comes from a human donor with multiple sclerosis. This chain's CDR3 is CASKGTSSYEQYF. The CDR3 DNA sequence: TGTGCCAGCAAGGGGACGAGCTCCTACGAGCAGTACTTC.